The rows below give T cell receptor beta chains drawn from one sample of a study of shared clonotypes between healthy human individuals. Profiled with immunoSEQ multiplex PCR; TCRdb holds only in-frame clones, not every one. Counted here are about 800,000 clones, about 96% occurring once; the ten biggest clones make up roughly 0.23%. Source material: naive CD8+ T cells sorted from blood. Receptors originate from a man aged 25-45 years in good health. Each CDR3 is given without its conserved first and last residue. Each record gives: CDR3 length, V gene, CDR3 protein.

CDR3 length: 12; V gene: TRBV30; CDR3 protein: ACQQGSANEKLF
CDR3 length: 12; V gene: TRBV7-8; CDR3 protein: ASSPWDSREKLF
CDR3 length: 12; V gene: TRBV9; CDR3 protein: ASSADTAPDTQY
CDR3 length: 14; V gene: TRBV28; CDR3 protein: ASSLWDSSAPYEQY
CDR3 length: 16; V gene: TRBV5-1; CDR3 protein: ASSPGPGTSGSLYEQY
CDR3 length: 17; V gene: TRBV29-1; CDR3 protein: SAEGGRGLAAFSYNEQF
CDR3 length: 12; V gene: TRBV9; CDR3 protein: ASSVQGSTDTQY
CDR3 length: 10; V gene: TRBV11-2; CDR3 protein: ASSLAASEQF
CDR3 length: 12; V gene: TRBV7-9; CDR3 protein: ASSPVATNYGYT
CDR3 length: 12; V gene: TRBV5-4; CDR3 protein: ASSLEWTGTGYT
CDR3 length: 9; V gene: TRBV5-1; CDR3 protein: ASSLGNEQF
CDR3 length: 15; V gene: TRBV27; CDR3 protein: ASSLLAGGPLGNEQF
CDR3 length: 15; V gene: TRBV19; CDR3 protein: ASSLGPTGYSNQPQH
CDR3 length: 11; V gene: TRBV27; CDR3 protein: ASKESNTGELF
CDR3 length: 19; V gene: TRBV4-3; CDR3 protein: ASSQDWGGRTIYTGANVLT
CDR3 length: 13; V gene: TRBV7-2; CDR3 protein: ASSLNRGPHNEQF
CDR3 length: 11; V gene: TRBV4-3; CDR3 protein: ASSHGTSYEQY
CDR3 length: 10; V gene: TRBV28; CDR3 protein: AGGSGSIEQF
CDR3 length: 13; V gene: TRBV27; CDR3 protein: ASSPRTSGDYEQY
CDR3 length: 13; V gene: TRBV9; CDR3 protein: ASSVRGGVRDTQY
CDR3 length: 10; V gene: TRBV13; CDR3 protein: ASRQGADTQY
CDR3 length: 14; V gene: TRBV7-2; CDR3 protein: ASSLVGVRRDYEQY
CDR3 length: 13; V gene: TRBV7-9; CDR3 protein: ASSLGTGNNQPQH
CDR3 length: 13; V gene: TRBV7-9; CDR3 protein: ASSPQREGTGELF
CDR3 length: 13; V gene: TRBV7-8; CDR3 protein: ASSLMGSGDYGYT
CDR3 length: 12; V gene: TRBV11-2; CDR3 protein: ASSFGSGSYEQY
CDR3 length: 13; V gene: TRBV4-3; CDR3 protein: ASSQDLGSTKKLF
CDR3 length: 13; V gene: TRBV11-3; CDR3 protein: ASSLASGASYEQY
CDR3 length: 16; V gene: TRBV9; CDR3 protein: ASSVAGQLAGGQDTQY
CDR3 length: 13; V gene: TRBV6-5; CDR3 protein: ASSYSTSGRGEQF
CDR3 length: 12; V gene: TRBV11-2; CDR3 protein: ASSFTGGEYEQY
CDR3 length: 15; V gene: TRBV19; CDR3 protein: ASSISPQGARMKTQY
CDR3 length: 13; V gene: TRBV6-1; CDR3 protein: ASSEGAGVGYEQY
CDR3 length: 12; V gene: TRBV5-1; CDR3 protein: ASKGFRGGDEQY
CDR3 length: 10; V gene: TRBV11-2; CDR3 protein: ASSYGTDQAF
CDR3 length: 11; V gene: TRBV2; CDR3 protein: ASSDGPSSEQY
CDR3 length: 16; V gene: TRBV7-6; CDR3 protein: ASSFWPGGSPPSGELF
CDR3 length: 11; V gene: TRBV7-9; CDR3 protein: ASSFLATDTQY
CDR3 length: 11; V gene: TRBV5-1; CDR3 protein: ASSLGGRREQY
CDR3 length: 13; V gene: TRBV5-6; CDR3 protein: ASSTLAGPQETQY
CDR3 length: 13; V gene: TRBV6-1; CDR3 protein: ASSEFSATVNEQF
CDR3 length: 12; V gene: TRBV11-2; CDR3 protein: ASGPSGSPYEQY
CDR3 length: 11; V gene: TRBV28; CDR3 protein: ASSSAGTYEQY
CDR3 length: 13; V gene: TRBV4-1; CDR3 protein: ASSQQQGVWTEAF
CDR3 length: 13; V gene: TRBV27; CDR3 protein: ASSPSWGGVRGYT
CDR3 length: 13; V gene: TRBV4-3; CDR3 protein: ASSHRRSSVYEQY
CDR3 length: 14; V gene: TRBV7-9; CDR3 protein: ASSGQTSAHYNEQF
CDR3 length: 11; V gene: TRBV11-2; CDR3 protein: ASSPDPKNIQY
CDR3 length: 18; V gene: TRBV18; CDR3 protein: ASSLSPGTGGADSNQPQH
CDR3 length: 12; V gene: TRBV11-2; CDR3 protein: ASRTSGNTDTQY
CDR3 length: 13; V gene: TRBV29-1; CDR3 protein: SVWEPGIQGDEQF
CDR3 length: 14; V gene: TRBV7-9; CDR3 protein: ASSLGATGVVDEQY
CDR3 length: 14; V gene: TRBV4-1; CDR3 protein: ASSQVPDRADNEQF
CDR3 length: 12; V gene: TRBV19; CDR3 protein: ASSSRDSPYEQY
CDR3 length: 12; V gene: TRBV11-2; CDR3 protein: ASSTRQGRREQY